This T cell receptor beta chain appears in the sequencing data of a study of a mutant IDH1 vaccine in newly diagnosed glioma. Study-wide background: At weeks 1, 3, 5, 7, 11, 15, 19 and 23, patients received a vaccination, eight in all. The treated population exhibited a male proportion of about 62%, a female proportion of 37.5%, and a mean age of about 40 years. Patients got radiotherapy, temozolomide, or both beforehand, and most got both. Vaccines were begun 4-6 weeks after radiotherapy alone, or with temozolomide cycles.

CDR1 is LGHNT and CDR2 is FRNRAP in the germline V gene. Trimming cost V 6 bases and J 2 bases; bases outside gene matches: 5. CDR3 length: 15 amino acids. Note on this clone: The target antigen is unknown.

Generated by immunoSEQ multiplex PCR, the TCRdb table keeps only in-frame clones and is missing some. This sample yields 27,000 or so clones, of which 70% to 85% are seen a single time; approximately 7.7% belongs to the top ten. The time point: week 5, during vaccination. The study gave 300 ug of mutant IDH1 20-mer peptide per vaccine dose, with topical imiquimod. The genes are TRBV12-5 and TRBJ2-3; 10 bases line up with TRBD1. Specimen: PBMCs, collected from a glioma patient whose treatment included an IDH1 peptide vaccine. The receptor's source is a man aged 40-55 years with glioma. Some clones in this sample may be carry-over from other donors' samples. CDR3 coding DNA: TGTGCTAGTGGGATGGGACAGGGGCACACAGATACGCAGTATTTT. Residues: CASGMGQGHTDTQYF.